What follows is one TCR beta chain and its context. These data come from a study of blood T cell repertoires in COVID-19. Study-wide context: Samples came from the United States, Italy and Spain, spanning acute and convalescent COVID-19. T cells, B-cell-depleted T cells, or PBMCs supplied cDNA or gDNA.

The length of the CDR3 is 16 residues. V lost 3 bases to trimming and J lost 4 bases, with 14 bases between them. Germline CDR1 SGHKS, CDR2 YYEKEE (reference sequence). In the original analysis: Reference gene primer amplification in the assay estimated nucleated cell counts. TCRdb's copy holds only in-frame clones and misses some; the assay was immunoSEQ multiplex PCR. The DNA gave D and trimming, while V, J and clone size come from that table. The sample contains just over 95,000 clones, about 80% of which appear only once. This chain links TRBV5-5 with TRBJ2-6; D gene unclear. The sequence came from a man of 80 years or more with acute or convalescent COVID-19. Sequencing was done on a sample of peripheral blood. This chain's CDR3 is CASSSVAVSGANVLTF. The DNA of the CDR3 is TGTGCCAGCAGCTCGGTAGCTGTCTCCGGGGCCAACGTCCTGACTTTC.